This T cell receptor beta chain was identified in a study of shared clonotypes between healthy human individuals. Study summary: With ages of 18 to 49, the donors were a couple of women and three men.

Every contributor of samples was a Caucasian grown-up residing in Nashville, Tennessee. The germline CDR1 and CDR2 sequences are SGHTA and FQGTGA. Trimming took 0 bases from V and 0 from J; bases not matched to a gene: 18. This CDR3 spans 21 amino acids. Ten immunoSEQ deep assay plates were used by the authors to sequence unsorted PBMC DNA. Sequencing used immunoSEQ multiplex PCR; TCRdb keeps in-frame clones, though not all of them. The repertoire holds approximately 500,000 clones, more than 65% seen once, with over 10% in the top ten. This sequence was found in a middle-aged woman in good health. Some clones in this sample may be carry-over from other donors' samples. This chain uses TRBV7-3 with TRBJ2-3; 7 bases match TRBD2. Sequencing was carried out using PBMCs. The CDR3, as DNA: TGTGCCAGCAGCTTAACGGGCCTCGGGACTACACAATATACTAGCACAGATACGCAGTATTTT. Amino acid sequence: CASSLTGLGTTQYTSTDTQYF.